This TCR beta chain comes out of a study of blood T cell repertoires in COVID-19. Study-level information: T cells, B-cell-depleted T cells, or PBMCs provided the cDNA or gDNA that served as material.

How the authors handled the data: Nucleated cell number was recorded as an estimate derived from reference gene primer amplification. TCRdb's copy holds only in-frame clones and misses some; the assay was immunoSEQ multiplex PCR. The V and J calls and clone size come from that table; D and trimming were worked out from the DNA. This sample has roughly 130,000 clones, with around 80% found just once. V lost 4 bases to trimming and J lost 4 bases; unmatched junction nucleotides: 13. This CDR3 contains 17 residues. The germline V gene has CDR1 ENHRY and CDR2 SYGVKD. Sequenced material: peripheral blood. The clonotype was recovered from a man between 60 and 75 years old with active or convalescent COVID-19. The chain carries TRBV10-3 and TRBJ2-5; 9 bases line up with TRBD1. The CDR3 coding sequence is TGTGCCATCAGTGCCGGAGGTCGGGGACAGGGAGGAGAGACCCAGTACTTC. Translated, it gives CAISAGGRGQGGETQYF.